Listed below are T cell receptor beta chains from one sample, sequenced in a study of tumor-infiltrating lymphocytes in primary liver carcinoma. TCRdb fed the multiplex PCR reads into MiXCR, producing one record per CDR3 protein. This table holds approximately 73,000 distinct CDR3 sequences, over 70% found once. The sample comprised liver tumor tissue from sampling region 4. Receptor source: a woman aged 60-70 years with primary liver carcinoma and hepatitis B virus infection. CDR3s include the opening cysteine and the closing phenylalanine or tryptophan. A D gene is named only where the DNA matches it firmly. Clone size is shown for a subset of rows, as once, few, many or a class of expanded clone.

j_call	clone_size	d_call	v_call	cdr3_nt	cdr3_aa
TRBJ2-2	many	-	TRBV10-2	TGCGCCAGCAGTGAGTCGCCAACCGGGGCGAACACCGGGGAGCTGTTTTTT	CASSESPTGANTGELFF
TRBJ2-5	-	-	TRBV18	TGTGCCAGCTCGGCTCAGCGGAGTCAAGAGACCCAGTACTTC	CASSAQRSQETQYF
TRBJ2-1	-	-	TRBV11-2	TGTGCCAGCAGCTTAGATGAGGTGGGTGTGGTGTACAATGAACAGTTTTTC	CASSLDEVGVVYNEQFF
TRBJ2-1	-	-	TRBV5-4	TGTGCCAGCAGCTTGGAGGGGCCTAAATGGAATGAGCAGTTCTTC	CASSLEGPKWNEQFF
TRBJ2-4	-	-	TRBV29-1	TGCAGCGCTGCGGACGATAAGTTAGCCAAAAACATTCAGAACTTC	CSAADDKLAKNIQNF
TRBJ2-1	-	-	TRBV11-2	TGTGCCAGCAGCTCAGATCAACAGGGTATGGTCTATAATGAGCAGTTCTTC	CASSSDQQGMVYNEQFF
TRBJ2-7	-	-	TRBV11-2	TGTGCCAGCAACCCCCCTTCAGGGGCTAATGAGCAGTACTTC	CASNPPSGANEQYF
TRBJ2-7	-	TRBD2	TRBV4-1	TGCGCCAGCAGCCAAATTTGGGGAGGGCATGGTGAGCAGTACTTC	CASSQIWGGHGEQYF
TRBJ1-1	many	-	TRBV6-5	TGTGCCAGCAGTTACGGGGGGGGGTCAAGGGCTTTCTTT	CASSYGGGSRAFF
TRBJ2-1	-	-	TRBV4-2	TGTGCCAGCAGCCAAGATCGTGTTCCCCACCCCTACAATGAGCAGTTTTTC	CASSQDRVPHPYNEQFF
TRBJ2-7	-	TRBD1	TRBV29-1	TGCAGCGCGCAGGACAGGGGGCGTGCCTCGAAGCAGTACTTC	CSAQDRGRASKQYF
TRBJ2-7	many	-	TRBV6-2/TRBV6-3	TGTGCCAGCAGTTACCCCCTGGACTCCTTGTCCTACGAGCAGTACTTC	CASSYPLDSLSYEQYF
TRBJ2-2	many	-	TRBV30	TGTGCCTGGAGTAGGGCTTCCGGGGAGCTGTTTTTT	CAWSRASGELFF
TRBJ2-1	-	TRBD2	TRBV7-2	TGTGCCAGCAGCTTAATGACTAGCGGTCTTGATGAGCAGTTCTTC	CASSLMTSGLDEQFF
TRBJ1-1	-	-	TRBV14	TGCGCCAGCAGCCCGGCTGGTGCGGACACTGAAGCTTTCTTT	CASSPAGADTEAFF
TRBJ2-5	-	-	TRBV11-2	TGTGCAAGCAACTTAGAATCCAAGGGGACCCAGTGCTTC	CASNLESKGTQCF
TRBJ2-1	-	TRBD2	TRBV11-2	TGTGCCAGCAGCTTAAGTCCGGTAGCGGGATGGCCGAATGAGCAGTTCTTC	CASSLSPVAGWPNEQFF
TRBJ2-3	-	-	TRBV6-1	TGTGTCAGCAGTGTAGTGACAGGTGGCACAGATACGCAGTATTTT	CVSSVVTGGTDTQYF
TRBJ1-6	-	TRBD1	TRBV6-1	TGTGCCAGCTGTCCTTCTGACAGGGAAGGCAATTCACCCCTCCACTTT	CASCPSDREGNSPLHF
TRBJ1-5	many	-	TRBV6-2/TRBV6-3	TGTGCCAGCAGGGGGGGACCCAATAGCAATCAGCCCCAGCATTTT	CASRGGPNSNQPQHF
TRBJ2-1	few	TRBD2	TRBV7-3	TGTGCCAGCAGCCACCAGGGAGGGAGCTCCTACAATGAGCAGTTCTTC	CASSHQGGSSYNEQFF
TRBJ2-3	-	-	TRBV29-1	TGCAGTGCCGAAGGGGGTCACACAGATACGCAGTATTTT	CSAEGGHTDTQYF
TRBJ2-7	-	TRBD1	TRBV7-9	TGTGCCAACAGCTTGGACAGGGGACCCTATGAGCAGTACTTC	CANSLDRGPYEQYF
TRBJ2-5	-	-	TRBV4-1	TGCGCCAGCAGCCATAGTGGGGCGGTAGCGGAGACCCAGTACTTC	CASSHSGAVAETQYF
TRBJ2-3	-	-	TRBV28	TGTGCCAGCAGATGGGGACGTAGCAATCAGCCCCAGTATTTT	CASRWGRSNQPQYF
TRBJ2-5	many	TRBD2	TRBV4-1	TGCGCCAGCAGCCAAGCTCTAGCGGGAGGGCGCGAGACCCAGTACTTC	CASSQALAGGRETQYF
TRBJ2-7	-	-	TRBV6-1	TGTGCCAGCAGTAAGGGGGGCTTAGGCACTCACGAGCAGTACTTC	CASSKGGLGTHEQYF
TRBJ1-2	medium-sized	-	TRBV11-2	TGTGCCAGCAGCCCCGGCTACGGCTACACCTTC	CASSPGYGYTF
TRBJ1-1	-	-	TRBV20-1	TGCAGTGCTGATAATTACAGGAGGACTGAAGCTTTCTTT	CSADNYRRTEAFF
TRBJ2-6	few	-	TRBV6-1	TGTGCCAACAGTGACAGCTTTGGGGACAACGTCCTGACTTTC	CANSDSFGDNVLTF
TRBJ2-7	-	-	TRBV6-7	TGTGCCAGCAGTCACCCAAAGCCGGGACATGCCTACGAGCAGTACTTC	CASSHPKPGHAYEQYF
TRBJ2-1	-	-	TRBV6-5	TGTACCAGCAGTTACTCGACGGTAGTAAGTGAGCAGTTCTTC	CTSSYSTVVSEQFF
TRBJ1-1	medium-sized	-	TRBV11-3	TGTGCCAGCTCTGGAGGGAGAGGCACTGAAGCTTTCTTT	CASSGGRGTEAFF
TRBJ2-2	-	-	TRBV6-7	TGTACCAGCAGATTCCCAGTTGGTAGCGAGACCACCGGGGAGCTGTTTTTT	CTSRFPVGSETTGELFF
TRBJ2-7	-	-	TRBV6-1	TGTGCCAGCAGTAAAAGCTGGCTGAACAATAGAGGCTACGAGCGGTACTTC	CASSKSWLNNRGYERYF
TRBJ2-7	few	TRBD2	TRBV7-2	TGTGCCAGCAGCTTTAGAGCGGGAAAAACCTACGAGCAGTACTTC	CASSFRAGKTYEQYF
TRBJ2-7	-	TRBD2	TRBV7-8	TGTGCCGGCAGCTTAAGGCTAGCGGCATACGAGCAGCACTTC	CAGSLRLAAYEQHF
TRBJ2-1	-	TRBD2	TRBV9	TGTGCCAGCAGCGAGACCATCGGGGAAATAGCGGGTAATGAGCAGTTCTTC	CASSETIGEIAGNEQFF
TRBJ2-6	-	TRBD1	TRBV29-1	TGCAGCGTCGAAGGCCCCCCCGAGACAGGGGATACTGGGGCCAACGTCCTGACTTTC	CSVEGPPETGDTGANVLTF
TRBJ1-5	-	TRBD1	TRBV6-6	TGTGCCAGCCATTACCAGGGGGCTGGACAGCCCCAGCATTTT	CASHYQGAGQPQHF
TRBJ1-5	-	-	TRBV6-5	TGTGCCAGCAGCCCCGGGACCCTTATCGGCCAGCCCCAGCATTTC	CASSPGTLIGQPQHF
TRBJ2-7	-	-	TRBV12-3/TRBV12-4	TGTGCTAGCAGTTCCCGCCCCTACGAGCGGTACTTC	CASSSRPYERYF
TRBJ2-3	many	TRBD2	TRBV28	TGTGCCAGCAAACTAGCGGGAATCACAGATACGCAGTATTTT	CASKLAGITDTQYF
TRBJ2-1	-	TRBD2	TRBV14	TGTGCCATCAGCCAACTGACTAGCGGGAGCAATGGGCAGTTCTTC	CAISQLTSGSNGQFF
TRBJ2-1	-	-	TRBV11-3	TGTGCCAGCAACCCCCCGGGAGATTCCAATTACAATGGGCAGCTCTTC	CASNPPGDSNYNGQLF
TRBJ2-1	-	-	TRBV20-1	TGCAGTGCTAGAGACCCGAGGAGACTACCCTCCTACAATGAGCAGTTCTTC	CSARDPRRLPSYNEQFF
TRBJ2-1	many	TRBD2	TRBV5-1	TGCGCCAGCAGCGCGGGGACTAGCGGTCATGAGCAGTTCTTC	CASSAGTSGHEQFF
TRBJ2-1	-	TRBD2	TRBV5-1	TGCGCCAGCAGGGATTTCCGCCGGACTAGCAGGAGGAACGAGCAGTTCTTC	CASRDFRRTSRRNEQFF
TRBJ1-1	few	TRBD1	TRBV11-2	TGTGTCAGCAGCTCAGGGGGGGGCGCGGGAAAAACTGAAGCTCTCTTT	CVSSSGGGAGKTEALF
TRBJ1-6	-	-	TRBV20-1	TGCAGTGCTATTATACCGCGGGACAAAGGGATTAGTAATTCACCCCTCCACTTT	CSAIIPRDKGISNSPLHF
TRBJ2-7	-	-	TRBV19	TGTGCCAGTAGTTATGTCTGGGACTCCCCCTACGAGCAGTACTTC	CASSYVWDSPYEQYF
TRBJ2-7	-	-	TRBV5-1	TGCACCAACAGCTTCAGCCCCTACGAGCAGTACTTC	CTNSFSPYEQYF
TRBJ2-7	-	-	TRBV28	TGTGCCAGCAGTGACCCTAGCGTGAGGAGGTACGAACAGTACTTC	CASSDPSVRRYEQYF
TRBJ2-7	-	TRBD2	TRBV20-1	TGCAGTGCCCCGAATGGGCTAGCGGGATCATACGAGCAGTACTTC	CSAPNGLAGSYEQYF
TRBJ2-7	few	-	TRBV7-9	TGTGCCAGCAGCTCGCAGGGTTACGAGCAGTACTTC	CASSSQGYEQYF
TRBJ2-5	-	-	TRBV11-2	TGTGCCAGCAGCTCTGAAGGGGGTGTCTGGGGGGCAACGACCCAGTACTTC	CASSSEGGVWGATTQYF